This T cell receptor beta chain was retrieved from a study of OX40 agonist ivuxolimab in advanced cancers. Overall study results and limits: Researchers report that CD8+ T cells had, on average, more expanded clones than CD4+.

The table came from immunoSEQ multiplex PCR; TCRdb's copy has only in-frame clones and leaves some out. The table lists tens of thousands of clones, 84% of them singletons. V lost 4 bases to trimming and J lost 4 bases; unmatched junction nucleotides: 12. Germline assignment: CDR1 MGHRA and CDR2 YSYEKL. The CDR3 extends over 16 amino acids. There are a few counts of this clone. Its antigen is still unknown. V is TRBV4-1 and J is TRBJ2-7, with 8 nucleotides matching TRBD1. The TCR originated in an adult with an advanced solid tumor such as melanoma, head and neck, liver or kidney cancer. The source material was CD4+ or CD8+ T cells sorted from blood, sampled in a trial of the OX40 agonist ivuxolimab. The CDR3 region has the DNA TGCGCCAGCAGCCTGCAACCGGGACAGGTTGTATACGAGCAGTACTTC. Residues: CASSLQPGQVVYEQYF.